The 15 T cell receptor beta chains presented below share a single source sample, sequenced in a study of T cells after yellow fever vaccination. TCRdb re-called the 5' RACE reads through MiXCR, storing one row per CDR3 protein. The sample includes some 600,000 distinct CDR3 sequences, about 15% seen only once; the top ten take around a sixth. Sequenced material: PBMCs, taken less than 6 days after the first yellow fever vaccination. All receptors come from a man aged 18 to 30 who received the YFV17D yellow fever vaccine.

This sequence joins TRBV7-8 and TRBJ1-2, with D possibly TRBD1 on 6 matching bases. V lost 1 base to trimming and J lost 4 bases, with 13 bases between them. In germline, CDR1 is SGHVS, CDR2 FQNEAQ. The CDR3 consists of 15 residues. CDR3 sequence reads: CASSLGQAPIYGYTF. The CDR3 DNA follows: TGTGCCAGCAGCTTAGGACAGGCCCCTATCTATGGCTACACCTTC.

This clonotype was counted at least ten times. Its ends do not fully match the called genes, so a read error is possible. The chain is built from TRBV7-7 and TRBJ1-1; unclear D gene. Germline CDR1 reads SSHAT; CDR2 reads FNYEAQ (reference sequence). CDR3 length: 13 amino acids. CDR3 DNA sequence: TGTGCTAGCAGCTTCCAGGAGAACACTGAAGCTTTCTTT. Its protein product is CASSFQENTEAFF.

The chain couples TRBV2 to TRBJ2-7; D perhaps matches TRBD1 (6 bases). The CDR3 has 12 residues. Trimming took 7 bases from V and 2 from J, leaving 9 bases between them. CDR1 is SNHLY and CDR2 is FYNNEI in the germline V gene. The CDR3 DNA is TGTGCCAGCAACAGGGTCCCCTACGAGCAGTACTTC. Translating gives CASNRVPYEQYF.

In this sample, this clonotype turned up a few times. The chain couples TRBV5-1 to TRBJ1-6; D is ambiguous. The germline V gene encodes CDR1 SGHRS and CDR2 YFSETQ. The CDR3 runs to 13 residues. Trimming removed 4 bases from V and 10 bases from J, with 12 bases in between. CDR3 sequence reads: CASSQEFESPLHF. The CDR3 DNA is TGCGCCAGCAGCCAAGAATTTGAGTCACCCCTCCACTTT.

The rearrangement joins TRBV4-3 to TRBJ2-7; TRBD1 agrees at 11 bases. From germline, CDR1 is LGHNA and CDR2 YSLEER. The CDR3 extends over 15 amino acids. V lost 0 bases and J lost 5; bases outside the gene matches: 3. The CDR3 spells CASSQEGQGADEQYV. In DNA form, the CDR3 reads TGCGCCAGCAGCCAAGAAGGACAGGGGGCGGACGAGCAGTACGTC.

The sample holds many counts of this clonotype. The chain links TRBV5-1 to TRBJ2-3; D is unclear. This CDR3 is built from 14 residues. The V gene lost 4 bases and the J gene lost 2 bases, with 11 bases spanning the gap. Germline values: CDR1 SGHRS, CDR2 YFSETQ. The CDR3 loop is CASSGRTHTDTQYF. The CDR3 nucleotides are TGCGCCAGCAGCGGACGGACCCACACAGATACGCAGTATTTT.

This clonotype was found a few times. The chain has TRBV18 and TRBJ2-7; 9 nucleotides align to TRBD1. This CDR3 contains 15 residues. V gave up 5 bases and J gave up 6 bases; unmatched junction bases: 11. CDR1 KGHSH and CDR2 LQKENI come from the germline V gene. The CDR3 sequence is CASSSQGADTSEQYF. CDR3 DNA: TGTGCCAGCTCATCACAGGGGGCGGATACTAGCGAGCAGTACTTC.

The sample holds a few counts of this clonotype. V gene TRBV7-6 combines with J gene TRBJ2-3, with D maybe TRBD1 (5 bases). This CDR3 is 14 amino acids long. Germline V gene sequence: CDR1 SGHVS, CDR2 FNYEAQ. Trimming took off 4 bases at V and 2 bases at J, with 10 bases between the two ends. The CDR3 here is CASSWTDNTDTQYF. The CDR3 bases are TGTGCCAGCAGCTGGACGGACAACACAGATACGCAGTATTTT.

The chain employs TRBV2 and TRBJ2-3, with D maybe TRBD1 (6 bases). CDR1 is SNHLY, CDR2 FYNNEI, per germline. V was cut by 6 bases and J by 0 bases, with 13 bases left in between. The length of the CDR3 is 15 residues. This chain's CDR3 is CASSPDRISTDTQYF. CDR3 nucleotide sequence: TGTGCCAGCAGCCCGGACAGAATCAGCACAGATACGCAGTATTTT.

The table lists this clonotype with a few counts. The chain employs TRBV5-5 and TRBJ1-3; D is uncertain. The germline V gene has CDR1 SGHKS and CDR2 YYEKEE (reference sequence). Trimming removed 4 bases from V and 0 bases from J, with 11 bases in between. The CDR3 has 15 amino acids. This CDR3 reads CASSLLYLSGNTIYF. CDR3 DNA: TGTGCCAGCAGCCTTCTATACCTCTCTGGAAACACCATATATTTT.

This clonotype was counted only a few times. The chain recombines TRBV28 with TRBJ1-6; unclear D gene. Deletions cut 3 bases from V and 8 bases from J, with 8 bases between. CDR3 length: 13 amino acids. In germline, CDR1 is MDHEN, CDR2 SYDVKM. The CDR3 region has the DNA TGTGCCAGCAGTTTCCGGTTAGATTCACCCCTCCACTTT. It translates to CASSFRLDSPLHF. Full variable domain (outside the CDR3, taken from reference TRBV28 and TRBJ1-6): DVKVTQSSRYLVKRTGEKVFLECVQDMDHENMFWYRQDPGLGLRLIYFSYDVKMKEKGDIPEGYSVSREKKERFSLILESASTNQTSMYLCASSFRLDSPLHFGNGTRLTVT.

This sequence joins TRBV5-5 and TRBJ2-4, with D perhaps given as TRBD1 or TRBD2 (5 bases each). Trimming pared 4 bases from V and 5 bases from J, leaving 13 bases between. Germline V gives CDR1 SGHKS, CDR2 YYEKEE (reference sequence). There are 14 residues in the CDR3. The CDR3 DNA reads TGTGCCAGCAGCCTCAGGGAGAGTGAAAACATTCAGTACTTC. Its protein product is CASSLRESENIQYF.

Remarks on this clonotype: With a much larger clone just one base away, this may be a read error. This rearrangement joins TRBV12-3 or TRBV12-4 to TRBJ2-1; D unclear. This CDR3 has 11 residues. V was shortened by 5 bases and J by 8 bases, with 7 bases between the two germline ends. DNA for the CDR3: TGTGCCAGCAGTATCGGAGATGAGCAGTTCTTC. Translating it yields CASSIGDEQFF.

This clonotype has just a few counts. V is TRBV7-2 and J is TRBJ1-5; D gene unclear. Germline CDR1 is SGHTA and CDR2 is FQGNSA. The CDR3 has 15 residues. V was shortened by 5 bases and J by 9 bases, with 20 bases between the two germline ends. The CDR3 bases are TGTGCCAGCAGCCCAGACGGGTCCCCGTTAAGGCCCCAGCATTTT. Translating it yields CASSPDGSPLRPQHF.

This clonotype turned up a few times. The chain couples TRBV7-2 to TRBJ2-5; 10 bases agree with TRBD2. The CDR3 is 16 residues long. The germline V gene has CDR1 SGHTA and CDR2 FQGNSA. V trimming: 7 bases; J trimming: 7 bases; junction bases outside the gene matches: 15. The CDR3 DNA sequence: TGTGCCAGCATCCTGGGTAGCGGGGGGCTCGGAGGGACCCAGTACTTC. Protein sequence: CASILGSGGLGGTQYF.